This T cell receptor beta chain comes out of a study of blood T cells in healthy people across ages. Study-level points and caveats: Diversity was higher, and naive CD4+ cells more numerous, in long-lived donors than in aged donors.

No fewer than 7 million PBMCs went into each sample. Germline-derived CDR1 and CDR2 are SGDLS and YYNGEE. The CDR3 totals 16 residues. The V and J ends lost 0 bases and 7 bases respectively, with 16 bases between them. Only one count was recorded for this clonotype. Its antigen is unknown. Primers used in a second PCR of about 7 to 12 cycles were a sample-barcoded 5' primer and a J-beta primer mix. Each sample provided no less than 2.5 million CDR3-containing paired-end reads. Each CDR3 protein gets one entry after TCRdb re-called the 5' RACE reads with MiXCR. This sample carries under 800,000 distinct CDR3 sequences, approximately 43% of them seen once, and the ten largest clones take roughly 19%.

This chain joins TRBV9 and TRBJ2-2; D is unresolved. The sequence was collected from a woman aged 55-70 years in good health. Sequencing was performed on blood. The CDR3 spells CASSVAWSPSGGELFF. CDR3 DNA sequence: TGTGCCAGCAGCGTAGCCTGGAGCCCCTCCGGCGGGGAGCTGTTTTTT.